This T cell receptor (beta chain) was observed in a study of immune evolution from preneoplasia to lung adenocarcinoma. Broader study findings: From normal lung to invasive adenocarcinoma, top clone frequencies appeared to decrease.

Germline CDR1 reads SGDLS; CDR2 reads YYNGEE. This CDR3 spans 14 amino acids. V dropped 0 bases and J dropped 3 bases, with 10 bases sitting between them. The protocol was immunoSEQ multiplex PCR, while the TCRdb copy is restricted to in-frame clones and leaves out a portion. The sample consists of thousands of clones, 65% to 85% of them appearing once. Remarks on this clone: The antigen remains unidentified.

Patient tissue came from resections in Japan or China, 2014–2017. This receptor was identified in a person between 45 and 75 years old with lung adenocarcinoma. Sequenced sample: FFPE minimally invasive lung adenocarcinoma tissue. This sequence joins TRBV9 and TRBJ2-7, with D perhaps TRBD1 (5 bases). CDR3 nucleotide sequence: TGTGCCAGCAGCGTAGAACCAGGGAACTACGAGCAGTACTTC. Its protein is CASSVEPGNYEQYF.